This TCR beta chain originates from a study of OX40 agonist ivuxolimab in advanced cancers. About this clone itself: The antigen is undetermined.

Here immunoSEQ multiplex PCR was the method, and the copy in TCRdb shows in-frame clones only, minus some. In the table there are approximately 64,000 clones, roughly 89% of which are singletons. Germline CDR1 LNHDA, CDR2 SQIVND (reference sequence). The CDR3 has 16 residues. V lost 4 bases and J lost 1; bases outside the gene matches: 7. Study-wide points: The 0.1-3.0 mg/kg partial responders had among the lowest clonal expansion. At 0.1 to 3.0 mg/kg, clonal expansion of CD4+ and CD8+ blood T cells had occurred by week 6.

V usage is TRBV19 and J usage is TRBJ1-5; 7 bases agree with TRBD1. Material: CD4+ or CD8+ T cells sorted from blood, obtained in a trial of the OX40 agonist ivuxolimab. The clonotype originates from an adult with an advanced solid tumor such as melanoma, head and neck, liver or kidney cancer. The CDR3 bases are TGTGCCAGTAGTAACCGACAGGGAGCCAGCAATCAGCCCCAGCATTTT. It codes for CASSNRQGASNQPQHF.